A single sample gave rise to the 18 T cell receptor beta chains below, sequenced in a study of cytomegalovirus exposure and HLA in healthy donors. Vbeta (60) and Jbeta (13) primers were used in the PCR. Here immunoSEQ multiplex PCR was the method, and the copy in TCRdb shows in-frame clones only, minus some. The sample consists of fewer than 200,000 clones, roughly four fifths of them appearing once. Specimen: PBMCs. All receptors come from a woman aged 45 to 65 in good health and CMV-seronegative.

This clone appeared once. This rearrangement joins TRBV6-6 to TRBJ1-2; tentatively, D is TRBD1 (5 bases). The CDR3 is 16 amino acids. The V gene lost 0 bases and the J gene lost 2 bases, with 13 bases spanning the gap. The V gene's germline CDR1 is MNHNY and CDR2 SVGAGI (reference sequence). CDR3 DNA sequence: TGTGCCAGCAGTTACTCGGGACTGATGATAAACTATGGCTACACCTTC. It translates to CASSYSGLMINYGYTF.

The chain is built from TRBV5-1 and TRBJ2-3; the match to TRBD2 covers 8 bases. J lost 5 bases, V lost 2 bases, and 10 bases had no gene match. The germline V gene encodes CDR1 SGHRS and CDR2 YFSETQ. The CDR3 is 16 amino acids. The CDR3, as DNA: TGCGCCAGCAGCTTAGCCGAAGCGGGGGCTGGAGATACGCAGTATTTT. Translated: CASSLAEAGAGDTQYF.

This clone came up once. V is TRBV27 and J is TRBJ1-5; tentative D call: TRBD1 (6 bases). Germline CDR1 is MNHEY and CDR2 is SMNVEV (reference sequence). The CDR3 has 14 amino acids. V lost 2 bases to trimming and J lost 7 bases, with 12 bases between them. CDR3 region: CASSLMGAQQPQHF. DNA for the CDR3: TGTGCCAGCAGTTTAATGGGGGCACAGCAGCCCCAGCATTTT.

The chain joins TRBV2 to TRBJ2-2; TRBD2 matches 8 bases. The germline gives CDR1 SNHLY, CDR2 FYNNEI. With 6 bases clipped from V and 4 bases from J, the junction kept 13 bases outside the gene matches. The CDR3 loop spans 17 amino acids. CDR3 sequence (DNA): TGTGCCAGCAGCCTGGTGGTCGGGGGGGCCGGCACCGGGGAGCTGTTTTTT. Translating it yields CASSLVVGGAGTGELFF.

The chain has TRBV9 and TRBJ1-4; 7 bases are shared with TRBD1. The germline V gene has CDR1 SGDLS and CDR2 YYNGEE. There are 14 residues in the CDR3. Trimming cost V 4 bases and J 6 bases; bases outside gene matches: 6. CDR3 sequence: CASSRETGYEKLFF. The CDR3 nucleotides are TGTGCCAGCAGCCGGGAGACAGGGTATGAAAAACTGTTTTTT.

The count of this clone is one. The chain carries TRBV7-2 and TRBJ1-3, with TRBD1 identical over 8 bases. J gave up 4 bases and V 3 bases, and 2 bases lay outside the gene matches. The CDR3 sequence is 14 residues long. Germline assignment: CDR1 SGHTA and CDR2 FQGNSA. DNA for the CDR3: TGTGCCAGCAGCTTTCAGGGGGCCGGAAACACCATATATTTT. Translating gives CASSFQGAGNTIYF.

The chain employs TRBV9 and TRBJ1-2; no definite D call. Germline V gene data show CDR1 as SGDLS and CDR2 as YYNGEE. This CDR3 spans 15 amino acids. V gave up 3 bases and J gave up 0 bases, with 12 bases separating them. Here the CDR3 DNA reads TGTGCCAGCAGCGAGGGAGGGCTTTCTAACTATGGCTACACCTTC. Amino acid sequence: CASSEGGLSNYGYTF. Using reference TRBV9 and TRBJ1-2 for the parts outside the CDR3, the full variable domain is DSGVTQTPKHLITATGQRVTLRCSPRSGDLSVYWYQQSLDQGLQFLIQYYNGEERAKGNILERFSAQQFPDLHSELNLSSLELGDSALYFCASSEGGLSNYGYTFGSGTRLTVV.

The chain employs TRBV7-9 and TRBJ2-7; 7 bases align to TRBD1. From germline, CDR1 is SEHNR and CDR2 FQNEAQ (reference sequence). J gave up 0 bases and V 7 bases, and 3 bases lay outside the gene matches. The CDR3 runs to 13 residues. DNA for the CDR3: TGTGCCAGCACCCGGGACAGCTCCTACGAGCAGTACTTC. It encodes CASTRDSSYEQYF.

V is TRBV10-3 and J is TRBJ2-7; D perhaps matches TRBD2 (7 bases). Trimming shortened V by 7 bases and J by 4 bases, and 14 bases separated the two germline ends. From germline, CDR1 is ENHRY and CDR2 SYGVKD. This CDR3 has 13 amino acids. CDR3 nucleotide sequence: TGTGCCATCAAGGGGGGGGAAGGGTACGAGCAGTACTTC. Its translation: CAIKGGEGYEQYF.

The genes are TRBV27 and TRBJ1-2, with a possible D match to TRBD1 (6 bases). CDR3 length: 13 amino acids. Trimming removed 6 bases from V and 2 bases from J, with 10 bases in between. Germline V gene sequence: CDR1 MNHEY, CDR2 SMNVEV (reference sequence). The CDR3 sequence is CASRPRGNYGYTF. Here the CDR3 DNA reads TGTGCCAGCAGGCCTAGGGGGAACTATGGCTACACCTTC.

This clone was found once. DNA of the CDR3: TGTGCCAGTAGTATTCAGGAAAACACCGGGGAGCTGTTTTTT. It translates to CASSIQENTGELFF. The gene calls are TRBV19 and TRBJ2-2; D ambiguous. V lost 3 bases to trimming and J lost 2 bases, with 7 bases between them. This CDR3 contains 14 residues. Germline V gene data show CDR1 as LNHDA and CDR2 as SQIVND (reference sequence).

The rearrangement uses TRBV27 and TRBJ1-5; 7 nucleotides line up with TRBD1. Germline V gives CDR1 MNHEY, CDR2 SMNVEV (reference sequence). The trim removed 5 bases at V and 0 bases at J, leaving 7 bases unmatched. The CDR3 spans 16 residues. The CDR3 DNA follows: TGTGCCAGCAGTGCCCGGACAGGCAATAGCAATCAGCCCCAGCATTTT. It specifies CASSARTGNSNQPQHF.

The chain is built from TRBV27 and TRBJ2-7; 9 nucleotides match TRBD2. Trimming took 7 bases from V and 1 from J; bases not matched to a gene: 8. Germline lookup yields CDR1 MNHEY and CDR2 SMNVEV (reference sequence). This CDR3 contains 15 residues. CDR3 nucleotide sequence: TGTGCCAGCAAGGCTAGCGGGACTTTATCCTACGAGCAGTACTTC. It translates to CASKASGTLSYEQYF.

Points on this clone: Other DNA sequences from this sample encode an identical CDR3 as well. This rearrangement joins TRBV7-9 to TRBJ2-1; 11 bases line up with TRBD1. This CDR3 is 15 amino acids long. The J segment lost 7 bases and the V segment lost 5 bases, leaving 7 bases of the junction unmatched. CDR1 SEHNR and CDR2 FQNEAQ come from the germline V gene (reference sequence). The CDR3, as DNA: TGTGCCAGCAGCCCTCGAGGGACAGGGGGTAATGAGCAGTTCTTC. Translation: CASSPRGTGGNEQFF.

J is TRBJ2-5 and V is TRBV6-4; the match to TRBD2 covers 8 bases. Germline V gene data show CDR1 as MRHNA and CDR2 as SNTAGT. J gave up 5 bases and V 2 bases, and 10 bases lay outside the gene matches. The CDR3 has 16 amino acids. The CDR3 loop is CASSDLKRGPAETQYF. Here the CDR3 DNA reads TGTGCCAGCAGTGACCTTAAGCGGGGGCCAGCGGAGACCCAGTACTTC.

As regards this clone: Other DNA sequences in this sample translate to the same CDR3. The V gene is TRBV4-3, the J gene TRBJ1-1; the D is unclear. The CDR3 covers 14 residues. V was pared by 0 bases and J by 0 bases, with 5 bases between. Per the germline V gene, CDR1 is LGHNA and CDR2 is YSLEER. The CDR3 nucleotides are TGCGCCAGCAGCCAAGAGCGAGTGAACACTGAAGCTTTCTTT. Translated, it gives CASSQERVNTEAFF.

The CDR3 DNA follows: TGCGCCAGCAGCTTGGGGGGCAGGGGGCTCTACGAGCAGTACTTC. It translates to CASSLGGRGLYEQYF. J is TRBJ2-7 and V is TRBV5-1; 8 bases are a match to TRBD1. CDR1 and CDR2 (germline): SGHRS, YFSETQ. J lost 3 bases, V lost 0 bases, and 5 bases had no gene match. There are 15 residues in the CDR3.

The rearrangement uses TRBV27 and TRBJ2-7; 10 positions agree with TRBD2. The CDR3 length is 16 residues. The V and J ends lost 5 bases and 3 bases, in that order; junction bases with no gene match: 10. The V gene's germline CDR1 is MNHEY and CDR2 SMNVEV (reference sequence). The CDR3 region has the DNA TGTGCCAGCAGTGCGATCTGGGCTAGCGGGAGCTACGAGCAGTACTTC. Encoded protein: CASSAIWASGSYEQYF.